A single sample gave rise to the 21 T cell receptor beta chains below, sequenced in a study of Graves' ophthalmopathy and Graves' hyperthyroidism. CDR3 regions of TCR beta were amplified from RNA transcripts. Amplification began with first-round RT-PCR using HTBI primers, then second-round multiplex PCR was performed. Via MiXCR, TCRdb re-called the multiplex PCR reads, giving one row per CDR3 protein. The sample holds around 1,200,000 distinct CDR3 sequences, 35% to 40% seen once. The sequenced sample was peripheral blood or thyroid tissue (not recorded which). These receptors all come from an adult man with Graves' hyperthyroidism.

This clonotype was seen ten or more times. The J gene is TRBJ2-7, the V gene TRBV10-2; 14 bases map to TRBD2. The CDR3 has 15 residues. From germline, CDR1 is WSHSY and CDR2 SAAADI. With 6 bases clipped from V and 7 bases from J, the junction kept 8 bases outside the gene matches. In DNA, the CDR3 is TGCGCCAGCAGGACTAGCGGGAGGGCGGACGGGGAGCAGTACTTC. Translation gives CASRTSGRADGEQYF.

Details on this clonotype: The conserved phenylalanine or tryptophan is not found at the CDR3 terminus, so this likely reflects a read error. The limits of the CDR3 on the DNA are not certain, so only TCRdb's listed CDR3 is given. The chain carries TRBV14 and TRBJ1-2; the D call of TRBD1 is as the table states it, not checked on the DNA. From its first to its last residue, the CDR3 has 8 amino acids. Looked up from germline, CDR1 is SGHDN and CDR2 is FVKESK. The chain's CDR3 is CASSRIQG.

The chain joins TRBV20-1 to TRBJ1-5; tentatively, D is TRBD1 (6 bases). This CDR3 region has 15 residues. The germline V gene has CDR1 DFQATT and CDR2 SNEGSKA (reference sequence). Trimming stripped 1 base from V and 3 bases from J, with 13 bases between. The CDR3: CSARGGGALNQPQHF. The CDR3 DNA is TGCAGTGCTAGAGGGGGGGGGGCCCTCAATCAGCCCCAGCATTTT.

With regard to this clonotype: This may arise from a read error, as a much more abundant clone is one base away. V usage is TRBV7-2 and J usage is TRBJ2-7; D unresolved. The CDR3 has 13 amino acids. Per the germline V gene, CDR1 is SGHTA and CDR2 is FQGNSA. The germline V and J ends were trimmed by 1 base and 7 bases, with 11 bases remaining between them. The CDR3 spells CASSLGSHSEQYF. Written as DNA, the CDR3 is TGTGCCAGCAGCTTAGGATCGCATTCAGAGCAGTACTTC.

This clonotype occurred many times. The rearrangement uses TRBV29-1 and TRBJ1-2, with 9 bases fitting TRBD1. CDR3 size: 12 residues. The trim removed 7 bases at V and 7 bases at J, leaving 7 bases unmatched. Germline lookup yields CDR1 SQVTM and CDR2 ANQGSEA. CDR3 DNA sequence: TGCAGCGAAGGGGACAGGGATGGTGGCTACACCTTC. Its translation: CSEGDRDGGYTF.

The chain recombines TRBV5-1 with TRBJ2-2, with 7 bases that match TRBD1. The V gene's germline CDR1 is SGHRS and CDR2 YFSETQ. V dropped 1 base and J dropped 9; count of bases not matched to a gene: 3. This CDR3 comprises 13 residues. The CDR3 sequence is CASSLTGARELFF. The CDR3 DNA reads TGCGCCAGCAGCTTGACAGGGGCCAGGGAGCTGTTTTTT.

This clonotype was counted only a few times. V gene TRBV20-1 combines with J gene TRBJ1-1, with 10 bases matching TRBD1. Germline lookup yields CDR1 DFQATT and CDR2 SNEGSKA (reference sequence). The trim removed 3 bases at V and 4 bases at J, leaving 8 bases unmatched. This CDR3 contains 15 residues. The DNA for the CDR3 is TGCAGTGCTAGGGCGAGGGACAGGGGTGGCACTGAAGCTTTCTTT. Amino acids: CSARARDRGGTEAFF.

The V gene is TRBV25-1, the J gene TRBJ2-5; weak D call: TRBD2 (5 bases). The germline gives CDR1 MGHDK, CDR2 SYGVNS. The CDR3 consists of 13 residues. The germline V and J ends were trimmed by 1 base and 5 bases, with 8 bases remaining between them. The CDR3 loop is CASSEFPGETQYF. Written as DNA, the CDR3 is TGTGCCAGCAGTGAATTCCCGGGGGAGACCCAGTACTTC.

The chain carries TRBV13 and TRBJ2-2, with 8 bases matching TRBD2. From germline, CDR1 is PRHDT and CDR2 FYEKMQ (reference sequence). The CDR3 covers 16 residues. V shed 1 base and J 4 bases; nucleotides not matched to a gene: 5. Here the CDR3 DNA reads TGTGCCAGCAGCTTAGAGGGACTAGGGATCACCGGGGAGCTGTTTTTT. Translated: CASSLEGLGITGELFF.

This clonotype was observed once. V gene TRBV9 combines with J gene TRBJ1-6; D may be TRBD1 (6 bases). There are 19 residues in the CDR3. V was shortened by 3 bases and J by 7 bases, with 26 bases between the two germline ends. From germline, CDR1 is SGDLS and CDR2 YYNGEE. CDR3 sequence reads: CASSGYRDNHPILNSPLHF. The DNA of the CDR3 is TGTGCCAGCAGCGGCTACCGGGACAACCATCCTATATTAAATTCACCCCTCCACTTT.

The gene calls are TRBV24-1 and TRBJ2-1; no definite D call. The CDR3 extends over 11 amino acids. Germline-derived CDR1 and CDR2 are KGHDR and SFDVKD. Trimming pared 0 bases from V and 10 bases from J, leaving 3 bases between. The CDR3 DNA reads TGTGCCACCAGTGATTTGTGGGAGCAGTTCTTC. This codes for CATSDLWEQFF.

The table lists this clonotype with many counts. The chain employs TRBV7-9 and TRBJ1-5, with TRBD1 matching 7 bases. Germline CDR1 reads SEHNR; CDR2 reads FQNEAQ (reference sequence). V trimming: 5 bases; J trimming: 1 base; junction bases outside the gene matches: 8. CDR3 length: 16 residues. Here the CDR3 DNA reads TGTGCCAGCAGCCGAACAGGGGAGTTCAGCAATCAGCCCCAGCATTTT. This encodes CASSRTGEFSNQPQHF.

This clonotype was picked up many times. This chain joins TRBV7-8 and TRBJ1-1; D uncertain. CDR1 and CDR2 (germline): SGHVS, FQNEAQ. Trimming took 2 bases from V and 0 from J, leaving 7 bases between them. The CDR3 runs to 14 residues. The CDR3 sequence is CASSLYSMNTEAFF. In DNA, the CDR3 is TGTGCCAGCAGCTTATATTCTATGAACACTGAAGCTTTCTTT.

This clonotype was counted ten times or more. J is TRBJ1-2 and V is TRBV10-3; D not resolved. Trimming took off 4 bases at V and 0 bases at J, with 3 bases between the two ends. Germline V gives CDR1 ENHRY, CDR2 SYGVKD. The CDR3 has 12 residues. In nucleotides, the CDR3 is TGTGCCATCAGTGGACCTAACTATGGCTACACCTTC. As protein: CAISGPNYGYTF.

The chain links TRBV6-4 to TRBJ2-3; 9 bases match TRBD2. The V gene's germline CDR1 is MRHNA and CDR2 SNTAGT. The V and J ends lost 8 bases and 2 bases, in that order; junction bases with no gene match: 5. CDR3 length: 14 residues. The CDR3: CASSTSGTTDTQYF. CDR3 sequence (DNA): TGTGCCAGCTCGACTAGCGGAACCACAGATACGCAGTATTTT.

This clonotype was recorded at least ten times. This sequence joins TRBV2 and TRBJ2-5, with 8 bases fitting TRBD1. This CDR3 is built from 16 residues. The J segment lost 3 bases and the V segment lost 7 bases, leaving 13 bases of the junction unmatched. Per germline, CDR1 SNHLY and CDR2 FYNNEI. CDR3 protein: CASTPMGTGGKETQYF. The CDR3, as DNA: TGTGCCAGCACCCCGATGGGAACAGGGGGAAAAGAGACCCAGTACTTC.

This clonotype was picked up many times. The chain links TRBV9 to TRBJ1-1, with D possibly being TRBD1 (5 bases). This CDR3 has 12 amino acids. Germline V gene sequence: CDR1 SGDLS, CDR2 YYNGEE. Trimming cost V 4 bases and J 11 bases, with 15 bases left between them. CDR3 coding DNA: TGTGCCAGCAGCCCCGGGGGAGGAGACGCTTTCTTT. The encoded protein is CASSPGGGDAFF.

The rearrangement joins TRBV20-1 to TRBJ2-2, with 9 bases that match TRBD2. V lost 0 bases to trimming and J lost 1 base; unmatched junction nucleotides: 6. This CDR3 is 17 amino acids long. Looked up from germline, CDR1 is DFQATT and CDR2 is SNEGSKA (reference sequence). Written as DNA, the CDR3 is TGCAGTGCTAGAGATCGTAAGACTAGCGGGAACACCGGGGAGCTGTTTTTT. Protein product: CSARDRKTSGNTGELFF.

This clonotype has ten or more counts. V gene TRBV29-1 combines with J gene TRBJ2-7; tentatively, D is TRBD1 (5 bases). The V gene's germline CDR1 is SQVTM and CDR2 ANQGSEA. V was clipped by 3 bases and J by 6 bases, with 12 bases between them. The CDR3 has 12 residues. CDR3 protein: CSVEAGRAEQYF. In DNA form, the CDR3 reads TGCAGCGTTGAGGCAGGCAGGGCCGAGCAGTACTTC.

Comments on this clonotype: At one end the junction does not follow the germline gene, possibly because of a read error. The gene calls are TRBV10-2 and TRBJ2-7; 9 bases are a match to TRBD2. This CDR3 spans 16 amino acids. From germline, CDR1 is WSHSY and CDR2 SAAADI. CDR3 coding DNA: TGTGCCAGCAGTTACTCGGGAGTAGCGGGAGTCTACGAGCAGTACTTC. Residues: CASSYSGVAGVYEQYF.

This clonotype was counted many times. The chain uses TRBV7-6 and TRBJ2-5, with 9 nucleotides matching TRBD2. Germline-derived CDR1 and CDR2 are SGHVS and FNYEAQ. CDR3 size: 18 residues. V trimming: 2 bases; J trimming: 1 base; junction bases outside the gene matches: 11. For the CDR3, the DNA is TGTGCCAGCAGCTTAATCGCCGCGGGGGGGAGAGTCCAAGAGACCCAGTACTTC. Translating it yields CASSLIAAGGRVQETQYF.